This T cell receptor (beta chain) is from a study of blood T cell repertoires in COVID-19. Study-level background: Material from acute and convalescent COVID-19 was sourced from the United States, Italy and Spain. PBMCs, B-cell-depleted T cells, or T cells provided the cDNA or gDNA that made up the material.

In the authors' methods: Using reference gene primer amplification, nucleated cell counts were estimated. Assay used: immunoSEQ multiplex PCR; TCRdb lists only in-frame clones, some missing. Clone size and the V and J calls come from that table; the DNA yielded D and trimming. The table shows around 59,000 clones, with around 89% occurring only once. In its sample, this clone was seen once. The CDR3 is 14 amino acids. Germline assignment: CDR1 LNHDA and CDR2 SQIVND (reference sequence). V gave up 5 bases and J gave up 4 bases; unmatched junction bases: 5. The TCR was taken from a man aged 60 to 75 with acute or convalescent COVID-19. V usage is TRBV19 and J usage is TRBJ1-2, with 9 positions matching TRBD1. The sample taken for sequencing was peripheral blood. CDR3 sequence reads: CASSVGQGRYGYTF. The CDR3 DNA sequence: TGTGCCAGTAGTGTCGGACAGGGGCGCTATGGCTACACCTTC.